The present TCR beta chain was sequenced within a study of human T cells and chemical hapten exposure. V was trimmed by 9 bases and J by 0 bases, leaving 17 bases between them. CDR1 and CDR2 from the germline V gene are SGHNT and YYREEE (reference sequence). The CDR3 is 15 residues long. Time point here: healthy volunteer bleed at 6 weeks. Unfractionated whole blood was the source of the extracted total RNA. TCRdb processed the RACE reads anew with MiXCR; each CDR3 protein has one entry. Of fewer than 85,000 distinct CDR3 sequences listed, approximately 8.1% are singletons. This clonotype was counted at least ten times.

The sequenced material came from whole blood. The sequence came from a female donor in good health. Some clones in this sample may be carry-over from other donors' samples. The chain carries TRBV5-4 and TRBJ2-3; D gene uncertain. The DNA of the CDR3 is TGTGCCAACACCCTAGGTCCAGGCAGCACAGATACGCAGTATTTT. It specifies CANTLGPGSTDTQYF.